The 3 T cell receptor beta chains below come from one sample, sequenced in a study of identical twins. TCRdb re-analysed the 5' RACE reads in MiXCR, keeping a single row per CDR3 protein. The sample lists 510,000 or so distinct CDR3 sequences, about 16% occurring once. This sample was shared with a second study, whose subject was yellow fever vaccine responses in identical twins.

The specimen was CD4+ T cells sorted from blood. Receptor source: a woman aged 18 to 35 in good health.

This clonotype was seen ten or more times. This chain links TRBV27 with TRBJ2-3, with D possibly TRBD1 on 5 matching bases. V lost 6 bases, J lost 7 bases, and 14 bases lay in between. The CDR3 loop spans 13 amino acids. Germline CDR1 and CDR2: MNHEY and SMNVEV (reference sequence). The CDR3 loop is CASSLGQLNTQYF. The CDR3 DNA follows: TGTGCCAGCAGCCTGGGGCAGTTGAATACGCAGTATTTT.

This chain links TRBV5-1 with TRBJ1-2, with D maybe TRBD1 (5 bases). The CDR3 consists of 14 residues. V dropped 4 bases and J dropped 3 bases, with 13 bases sitting between them. Germline values: CDR1 SGHRS, CDR2 YFSETQ. The CDR3 here is CASSPLEGYYGYTF. CDR3 coding DNA: TGCGCCAGCAGCCCCCTGGAGGGGTACTATGGCTACACCTTC.

The chain uses TRBV20-1 and TRBJ2-3; TRBD2 matches at 7 bases. This CDR3 spans 14 amino acids. CDR1 DFQATT and CDR2 SNEGSKA come from the germline V gene (reference sequence). V shed 6 bases, J shed 3 bases, and the junction held 9 bases outside the gene matches. The CDR3 loop is CSAHPGGWTDTQYF. The CDR3 region has the DNA TGCAGTGCGCACCCCGGGGGGTGGACAGATACGCAGTATTTT.